Listed here are 15 T cell receptor beta chains from one sample, sequenced in a study of blood T cell repertoires in COVID-19. Assay used: immunoSEQ multiplex PCR; TCRdb lists only in-frame clones, some missing. This table holds about 180,000 clones, 80% to 85% found once. Sequenced sample: peripheral blood. The receptors here all came from a woman in her sixties with acute or convalescent COVID-19.

The chain couples TRBV30 to TRBJ2-4, with D maybe TRBD1 (6 bases). The CDR3 is 14 amino acids. Trimming removed 3 bases at V and 2 bases at J, with 11 bases between. CDR1 is GTSNPN, CDR2 SVGIG, per germline (reference sequence). The CDR3 here is CAWSLGGSKNIQYF. In nucleotides, the CDR3 is TGTGCCTGGAGCCTAGGGGGATCCAAAAACATTCAGTACTTC.

CDR3 coding DNA: TGTGCCAGCAGCTTAAGCCGGACAGGGCTAGCTTTCTTT. Translating gives CASSLSRTGLAFF. V is TRBV7-2 and J is TRBJ1-1; TRBD1 aligns across 8 bases. V lost 2 bases, J lost 10 bases, and 6 bases stayed unmatched. The CDR3 is 13 amino acids. In germline, CDR1 is SGHTA, CDR2 FQGNSA.

This clone has just a few counts. The chain is built from TRBV7-2 and TRBJ2-2; TRBD1 is a possible D gene (6 bases). V was pared by 6 bases and J by 7 bases, with 12 bases between. Germline CDR1 SGHTA, CDR2 FQGNSA. This CDR3 spans 13 amino acids. CDR3 nucleotide sequence: TGTGCCAGCAGTACAGAGGGGGTCGGGGAGCTGTTTTTT. It yields the protein CASSTEGVGELFF.

This rearrangement joins TRBV14 to TRBJ1-6; D is uncertain. Germline loops: CDR1 SGHDN, CDR2 FVKESK. V lost 0 bases and J lost 9, with 12 bases in between. The CDR3 runs 15 residues. The CDR3 spells CASSQEFGRGSPLHF. In DNA, the CDR3 is TGTGCCAGCAGCCAAGAGTTCGGCCGGGGTTCACCCCTCCACTTT.

The chain combines TRBV18 with TRBJ2-1; no reliable D call. CDR3 length: 15 residues. The V and J ends lost 5 bases and 0 bases respectively, with 11 bases between them. Germline-derived CDR1 and CDR2 are KGHSH and LQKENI. The CDR3 spells CASSYLASSYNEQFF. In DNA form, the CDR3 reads TGTGCCAGCTCATACCTGGCAAGCTCCTACAATGAGCAGTTCTTC.

V is TRBV18 and J is TRBJ2-7, with 8 bases aligning to TRBD2. This CDR3 contains 15 residues. The ends lost 6 bases at V and 1 base at J; junction bases unmatched: 8. CDR1 KGHSH and CDR2 LQKENI come from the germline V gene. CDR3 sequence reads: CASSSLAGASYEQYF. As DNA, the CDR3 is TGTGCCAGCTCGTCCCTAGCGGGCGCATCCTACGAGCAGTACTTC.

The chain combines TRBV19 with TRBJ1-1; 9 bases line up with TRBD1. In germline, CDR1 is LNHDA, CDR2 SQIVND (reference sequence). The length of the CDR3 is 17 residues. J gave up 4 bases and V 6 bases, and 15 bases lay outside the gene matches. CDR3 coding DNA: TGTGCCAGTAGCTATGGGACAGGGAGGACCCGGAGCACTGAAGCTTTCTTT. It translates to CASSYGTGRTRSTEAFF. The entire variable domain, with the rest obtained from reference TRBV19 and TRBJ1-1, is as follows: DGGITQSPKYLFRKEGQNVTLSCEQNLNHDAMYWYRQDPGQGLRLIYYSQIVNDFQKGDIAEGYSVSREKKESFPLTVTSAQKNPTAFYLCASSYGTGRTRSTEAFFGQGTRLTVV.

The chain recombines TRBV27 with TRBJ2-1; D perhaps matches TRBD1 (6 bases). The CDR3 sequence is 13 residues long. V lost 6 bases and J 6 bases, leaving 12 bases between the germline ends. The germline V gene encodes CDR1 MNHEY and CDR2 SMNVEV (reference sequence). The CDR3 region is CASSARGPNEQFF. DNA of the CDR3: TGTGCCAGCAGCGCCAGGGGCCCCAATGAGCAGTTCTTC.

The rearrangement links TRBV7-9 to TRBJ2-1, with 8 bases fitting TRBD2. J lost 6 bases, V lost 5 bases, and 6 bases had no gene match. Germline CDR1 and CDR2: SEHNR and FQNEAQ (reference sequence). The CDR3 extends over 14 amino acids. Written as DNA, the CDR3 is TGTGCCAGCAGCCCGGGGGGGGGAGGCAATGAGCAGTTCTTC. It translates to CASSPGGGGNEQFF.

This chain links TRBV6-6 with TRBJ1-6, with 9 bases aligning to TRBD1. The V and J ends lost 6 bases and 0 bases, in that order; junction bases with no gene match: 3. This CDR3 is 16 amino acids long. CDR1 MNHNY and CDR2 SVGAGI come from the germline V gene (reference sequence). The CDR3 DNA is TGTGCCAGCAGCGACAGGGGGAGCTCCTATAATTCACCCCTCCACTTT. It is translated as CASSDRGSSYNSPLHF.

The rearrangement joins TRBV7-3 to TRBJ2-2; a possible D gene is TRBD2 (6 bases). Germline CDR1 SGHTA, CDR2 FQGTGA. The CDR3 has 14 amino acids. With 0 bases removed from V and 6 bases from J, the gap between germline ends came to 8 bases. The CDR3 protein is CASSLTGGAGELFF. Here the CDR3 DNA reads TGTGCCAGCAGCTTAACGGGGGGAGCCGGGGAGCTGTTTTTT.

This clone was detected a few times. The CDR3 region is CASRGQYNSPLHF. The CDR3 bases are TGTGCCAGCAGAGGACAGTATAATTCACCCCTCCACTTT. V gene TRBV28 combines with J gene TRBJ1-6, with TRBD1 as a possible D gene (6 bases). CDR1 MDHEN and CDR2 SYDVKM come from the germline V gene. CDR3 length equals 13 residues. V was cut by 6 bases and J by 4 bases, with 7 bases left in between.

The rearrangement joins TRBV7-6 to TRBJ1-1; TRBD1 agrees at 7 bases. Germline V gene sequence: CDR1 SGHVS, CDR2 FNYEAQ. The CDR3 length is 15 residues. V shed 1 base, J shed 4 bases, and the junction held 6 bases outside the gene matches. Here the CDR3 reads CASSLGVRGSTEAFF. The CDR3 nucleotides are TGTGCCAGCAGCTTAGGGGTCAGGGGGAGCACTGAAGCTTTCTTT.

The chain uses TRBV10-1 and TRBJ2-3, with 8 nucleotides matching TRBD2. This CDR3 comprises 12 residues. Germline V gives CDR1 WNHNN, CDR2 SYGVQD (reference sequence). The V segment lost 6 bases and the J segment 7 bases; nucleotides outside the gene matches: 3. This CDR3 reads CASSSGGNTQYF. CDR3 nucleotide sequence: TGCGCCAGCAGCAGCGGGGGAAATACGCAGTATTTT.

The J gene is TRBJ2-5, the V gene TRBV11-3; 10 nucleotides align to TRBD2. Unmatched junction bases numbered 5, after V lost 5 bases and J lost 2 bases. Germline V CDR1 and CDR2: SGHNT, YENEEA. CDR3 length: 15 residues. The CDR3 DNA reads TGTGCCAGCAGCCGTAGGACTAGCGGACAAGAGACCCAGTACTTC. Amino acid sequence: CASSRRTSGQETQYF.